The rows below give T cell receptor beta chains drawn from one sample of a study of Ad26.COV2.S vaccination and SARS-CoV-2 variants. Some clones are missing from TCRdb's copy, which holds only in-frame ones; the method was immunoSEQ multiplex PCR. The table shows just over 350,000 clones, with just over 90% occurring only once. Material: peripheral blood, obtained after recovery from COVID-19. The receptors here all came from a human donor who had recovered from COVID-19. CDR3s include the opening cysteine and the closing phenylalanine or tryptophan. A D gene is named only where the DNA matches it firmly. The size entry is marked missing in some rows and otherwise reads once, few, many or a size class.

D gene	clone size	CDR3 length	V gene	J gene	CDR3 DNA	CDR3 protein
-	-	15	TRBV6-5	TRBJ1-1	TGTGCCAGCAGTCAACAGGGAGCTCATTGGGCTGAAGCTTTCTTT	CASSQQGAHWAEAFF
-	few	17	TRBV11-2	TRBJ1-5	TGTGCCAGCAGCTTAGTGGGGTTACCAGGGTTACGACAGCCCCAGCATTTT	CASSLVGLPGLRQPQHF
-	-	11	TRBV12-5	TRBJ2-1	TGTGCTAGTGGTCCTGCGACTGAGCAGTTCTTC	CASGPATEQFF
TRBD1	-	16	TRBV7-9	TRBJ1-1	TGTGCCAGCAGCTCGGACAGGGGATCAAGGAGGGCTGAAGCTTTCTTT	CASSSDRGSRRAEAFF
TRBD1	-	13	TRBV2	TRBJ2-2	TGTGCCAGCAGCCGCGACAGGGCCGGGGAGCTGTTTTTT	CASSRDRAGELFF
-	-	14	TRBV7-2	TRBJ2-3	TGTGCCAGCAGCCAAAGGTCTAGCACAGATACGCAGTATTTT	CASSQRSSTDTQYF
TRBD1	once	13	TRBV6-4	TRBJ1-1	TGTGCCAGCAGGCGACAGGGGAACACTGAAGCTTTCTTT	CASRRQGNTEAFF
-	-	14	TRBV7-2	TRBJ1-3	TGTGCCACCCACGACGGATTTTCTGGAAACACCATATATTTT	CATHDGFSGNTIYF
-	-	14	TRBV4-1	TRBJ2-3	TGCGCCAGCAGCCAAGTTACGAACAGAGATACGCAGTATTTT	CASSQVTNRDTQYF
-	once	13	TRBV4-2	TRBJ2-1	TGTGCCAGCAGCCAACAAGGACTCAATGAGCAGTTCTTC	CASSQQGLNEQFF
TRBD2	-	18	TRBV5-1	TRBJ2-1	TGCGCCAGCAGCTTGAGCTGGCGGGGGGGCGCCACATACAATGAGCAGTTCTTC	CASSLSWRGGATYNEQFF
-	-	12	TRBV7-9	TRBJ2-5	TGTGCCAGCAGCATCAGGGCCGAGACCCAGTACTTC	CASSIRAETQYF
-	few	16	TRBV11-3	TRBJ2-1	TGTGCCAGCAGCGCTACAGGACAAAGCTCCTACAATGAGCAGTTCTTC	CASSATGQSSYNEQFF
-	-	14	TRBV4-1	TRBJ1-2	TGCGCCAGCAGCCAACTGAGGGAGGCCTATGGCTACACCTTC	CASSQLREAYGYTF
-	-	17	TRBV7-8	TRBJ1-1	TGTGCCAGCAGATCCATGAGGGGACTCCTTATGAACACTGAAGCTTTCTTT	CASRSMRGLLMNTEAFF
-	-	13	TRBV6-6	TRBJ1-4	TGTGCCAGCATCGGTTCAACTAATGAAAAACTGTTTTTT	CASIGSTNEKLFF
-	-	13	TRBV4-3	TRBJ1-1	TGCGCCAGCAGCCAGAGGGAGTGGACTGAAGCTTTCTTT	CASSQREWTEAFF
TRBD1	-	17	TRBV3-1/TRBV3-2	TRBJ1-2	TGTGCCAGCAGCCAAGGGGGACAGGGGGCCCCTAACTATGGCTACACCTTC	CASSQGGQGAPNYGYTF
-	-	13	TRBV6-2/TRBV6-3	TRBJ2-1	TGTGCCAGCAGCCGAGGTGGTTACAATGAGCAGTTCTTC	CASSRGGYNEQFF
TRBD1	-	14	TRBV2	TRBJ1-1	TGTGCCAGCAGCCGACAGGGGATGAACACTGAAGCTTTCTTT	CASSRQGMNTEAFF
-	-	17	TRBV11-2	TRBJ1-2	TGTGCCAGCAGCTTACCCCCCTTGAGGTTCTGGGACTATGGCTACACCTTC	CASSLPPLRFWDYGYTF
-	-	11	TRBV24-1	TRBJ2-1	TGTGCCACCACCCCTGAGGATGAGCAGTTCTTC	CATTPEDEQFF
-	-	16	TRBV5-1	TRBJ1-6	TGCGCCAGCAGCTTGGGACCGGGAGGGAGGTATTCACCCCTCCACTTT	CASSLGPGGRYSPLHF
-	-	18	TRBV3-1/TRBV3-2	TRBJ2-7	TGTGCCAGCAGCCAGGCCCTCGGACAGAAGGCGGGCGGCTACGAGCAGTACTTC	CASSQALGQKAGGYEQYF
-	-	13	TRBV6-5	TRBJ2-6	TGTGCCAGCAGGCGCTCTGGGGCCAACGTCCTGACTTTC	CASRRSGANVLTF
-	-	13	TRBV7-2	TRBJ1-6	TGTGCCAGCAGCTACAAACTGGGCTCACCCCTCCACTTT	CASSYKLGSPLHF
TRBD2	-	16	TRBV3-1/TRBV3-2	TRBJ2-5	TGTGCCAGTTGCACAGGGACTAGCGGGGTTAAAGAGACCCAGTACTTC	CASCTGTSGVKETQYF
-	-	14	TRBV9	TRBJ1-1	TGTGCCAGCAGCCCCGGGGGGGGGCGCACTGAAGCTTTCTTT	CASSPGGGRTEAFF
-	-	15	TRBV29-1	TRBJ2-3	TGCAGCGTTGTTGTAAGGGGGATTACCGCAGATACGCAGTATTTT	CSVVVRGITADTQYF
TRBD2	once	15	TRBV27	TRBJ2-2	TGTGCCAGCAGTCAGAGCGGGGGGTACACCGGGGAGCTGTTTTTT	CASSQSGGYTGELFF
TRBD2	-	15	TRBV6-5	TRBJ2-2	TGTGCCAGCAAGGTAGCGGGGGGGCACACCGGGGAGCTGTTTTTT	CASKVAGGHTGELFF
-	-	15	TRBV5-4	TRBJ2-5	TGTGCCAGCAGCTCCAGGACAGTAGGGAAAGAGACCCAGTACTTC	CASSSRTVGKETQYF
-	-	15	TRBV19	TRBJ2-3	TGTGCCAGTAGTATAGCTGGGGGGGGGCCAGATACGCAGTATTTT	CASSIAGGGPDTQYF
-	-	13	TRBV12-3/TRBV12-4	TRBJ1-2	TGTGCCAGCACCCCAGGGGTCTCAGATGGCTACACCTTC	CASTPGVSDGYTF
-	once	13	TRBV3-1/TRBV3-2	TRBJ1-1	TGTGCCAGCAGCCAAGACCCCAGCACTGAAGCTTTCTTT	CASSQDPSTEAFF
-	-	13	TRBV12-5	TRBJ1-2	TGTGCTAGTGGGGGAACCGACAGATATGGCTACACCTTC	CASGGTDRYGYTF
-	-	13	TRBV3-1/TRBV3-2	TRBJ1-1	TGTGCCAGCAGCCAAGTTGGTGGGGGGGAAGCTTTCTTT	CASSQVGGGEAFF
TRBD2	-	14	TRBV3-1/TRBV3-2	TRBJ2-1	TGTGCCAGCACGGTAGCGGGGGGGCTTTATGAGCAGTTCTTC	CASTVAGGLYEQFF
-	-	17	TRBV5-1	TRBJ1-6	TGCGCCAGCAGCTTGGGGGGGGGCAGCTCCTATAATTCACCCCTCCACTTT	CASSLGGGSSYNSPLHF
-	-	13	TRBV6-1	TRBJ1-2	TGTGCCAGCACCCCGGGGGTGGCCTATGGCTACACCTTC	CASTPGVAYGYTF
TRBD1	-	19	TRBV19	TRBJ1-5	TGTGCCAGTAGGACCCGTGGACAGGGGGCTCCCTATAGCAATCAGCCCCAGCATTTT	CASRTRGQGAPYSNQPQHF
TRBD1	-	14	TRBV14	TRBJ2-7	TGTGCCAGCAGCCAAGGCAGGGGGATAGAAGAGCAGTACTTC	CASSQGRGIEEQYF
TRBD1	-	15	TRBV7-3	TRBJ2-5	TGTGCCAGGTACGGACAGGCTGAGAACCAAGAGACCCAGTACTTC	CARYGQAENQETQYF
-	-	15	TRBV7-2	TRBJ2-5	TGTGCCAGCAGCCTACGGAGTGGAATTAGGGAGACCCAGTACTTC	CASSLRSGIRETQYF
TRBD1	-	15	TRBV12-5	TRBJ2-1	TGTGCTAGTGTAAGAGCCGGGACAGGGTCTAATGAGCAGTTCTTC	CASVRAGTGSNEQFF
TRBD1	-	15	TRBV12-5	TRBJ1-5	TGTGCTAGTGCCGTGGGACAGGGTCTGAATCAGCCCCAGCATTTT	CASAVGQGLNQPQHF